This is a list of T cell receptor beta chains from one sample in a study of T cell responses to AZD1222 COVID-19 vaccine. Assay: immunoSEQ multiplex PCR; the TCRdb copy retains only in-frame clones and omits some. The sample yields 53,000 or so clones, about four fifths seen once. Sequenced material: peripheral blood, taken on day 0 of AZD1222 vaccination. Receptor source: an adult in good health. The CDR3 runs from the conserved cysteine through the conserved F or W. Each record gives: V gene, CDR3 length, D gene, J gene, clone size, CDR3 DNA, CDR3 protein. The D gene is left open where the match is weak. A clone size is listed for some rows: how often the clone was seen (once, few, many), or a class if it is expanded.

>TRBV25-1|15|NA|TRBJ2-5|once
TGTGCCAGCAGTAATCGGGACACTCCTCAAGAGACCCAGTACTTC
CASSNRDTPQETQYF
>TRBV9|15|NA|TRBJ2-7|once
TGTGCCAGCAGCGTAGCTTCGGACTCCGGGGGCGAGCAGTACTTC
CASSVASDSGGEQYF
>TRBV5-1|12|NA|TRBJ1-6|NA
TGCGCCAGCACGAGTGAGAATTCACCCCTCCACTTT
CASTSENSPLHF
>TRBV5-1|16|NA|TRBJ2-1|few
TGCGCCAGCAGCTTTATTGCGGGAACAGACTACAATGAGCAGTTCTTC
CASSFIAGTDYNEQFF
>TRBV11-2|13|TRBD1|TRBJ2-5|NA
TGTGCCAGCAGCAAGGACAGGGGAGAGACCCAGTACTTC
CASSKDRGETQYF
>TRBV7-6|14|TRBD1|TRBJ2-7|NA
TGTGCCAGCAGCTCCGGGACAGGGGGCTACGAGCAGTACTTC
CASSSGTGGYEQYF
>TRBV15|14|TRBD2|TRBJ2-1|NA
TGTGCCACCAGCAGAGAACTAGCGGGGGTTGAGCAGTTCTTC
CATSRELAGVEQFF
>TRBV4-1|14|TRBD2|TRBJ2-3|NA
TGCGCCAGCAGCCAAGATGAGATGGGACTAGCACAGTATTTT
CASSQDEMGLAQYF
>TRBV28|19|TRBD1|TRBJ1-1|once
TGTGCCAGCAGTTTGGGGTTGACAGGGAGGATATTGGTTGGCACTGAAGCTTTCTTT
CASSLGLTGRILVGTEAFF
>TRBV2|14|TRBD1|TRBJ2-5|once
TGTGCCAGCAAGGACAGGGTCAACCAAGAGACCCAGTACTTC
CASKDRVNQETQYF
>TRBV28|12|NA|TRBJ2-7|NA
TGTGCCAGCAGGGCATTGCCCGACGAGCAGTACTTC
CASRALPDEQYF
>TRBV28|11|NA|TRBJ2-7|NA
TGTGCCAGCAGAGTCTCCTACGAGCAGTACTTC
CASRVSYEQYF
>TRBV18|16|NA|TRBJ2-3|NA
TGTGCCAGCTCACCTGCCAGCGGCACAACCACAGATACGCAGTATTTT
CASSPASGTTTDTQYF
>TRBV5-4|15|NA|TRBJ2-7|NA
TGTGCCAGCAGCCACTCCAGGGTCTCCTCCTACGAGCAGTACTTC
CASSHSRVSSYEQYF
>TRBV9|14|NA|TRBJ1-4|NA
TGTGCCAGCAGCGTAGATTCAACTAATGAAAAACTGTTTTTT
CASSVDSTNEKLFF
>TRBV28|16|NA|TRBJ2-3|NA
TGTGCCAGCAGCCCTCAGGGGCGGGAGCTAAAAGATACGCAGTATTTT
CASSPQGRELKDTQYF
>TRBV11-2|16|NA|TRBJ1-1|NA
TGTGCCAGCAGCTTAGGCTGGGGAACACCTAACTTTGAAGCTTTCTTT
CASSLGWGTPNFEAFF
>TRBV7-2|13|NA|TRBJ2-1|NA
TGTGCCAGCAGCTTAGACTACAGGGTTGAGCAGTTCTTC
CASSLDYRVEQFF
>TRBV6-5|15|NA|TRBJ1-1|once
TGTGCCAGCATAGGGGGTGCCCTGTGGGGCACTGAAGCTTTCTTT
CASIGGALWGTEAFF
>TRBV29-1|15|NA|TRBJ1-2|NA
TGCAGCGTCCCCCGAGGGGACAATTGGAACTATGGCTACACCTTC
CSVPRGDNWNYGYTF
>TRBV11-3|12|NA|TRBJ1-1|medium-sized
TGTGCCAGCCGGGGGCGGGACACTGAAGCTTTCTTT
CASRGRDTEAFF
>TRBV21-1|15|NA|TRBJ1-1|NA
TGTGCCAGCAGCAGCTGGGACAGGGGTTGGACTGAAGCTTTCTTT
CASSSWDRGWTEAFF
>TRBV29-1|13|TRBD1|TRBJ2-3|NA
TGCAGCGGCAGACAGGGGGCCGGGGATACGCAGTATTTT
CSGRQGAGDTQYF
>TRBV5-4|15|NA|TRBJ1-1|NA
TGTGCCAGCAGCTTGGCCTTAGGGGAGAACACTGAAGCTTTCTTT
CASSLALGENTEAFF
>TRBV5-1|18|NA|TRBJ2-1|NA
TGCGCCAGCAGCCCTACCCTTTTAGGAGGGGATCCCAACAATGAGCAGTTCTTC
CASSPTLLGGDPNNEQFF
>TRBV7-3|13|TRBD1|TRBJ1-2|NA
TGTGCCAGCAGCTTAACCGGGACAGGGGGCTACACCTTC
CASSLTGTGGYTF
>TRBV6-2/TRBV6-3|12|NA|TRBJ1-2|NA
TGTGCCAGCAGTTCAGGGTGGAATGGCTACACCTTC
CASSSGWNGYTF
>TRBV9|13|NA|TRBJ1-2|NA
TGTGCCAGCAGCGGGGGGGAGACTATTGGCTACACCTTC
CASSGGETIGYTF
>TRBV6-2/TRBV6-3|14|NA|TRBJ2-3|NA
TGTGCCAGCAGTTATGAGGGAAGGTCAGATACGCAGTATTTT
CASSYEGRSDTQYF
>TRBV7-9|16|TRBD2|TRBJ2-2|NA
TGTGCCAGCAGACCAACCCCGGGACTAGCAACCGGGGAGCTGTTTTTT
CASRPTPGLATGELFF
>TRBV19|14|TRBD1|TRBJ2-7|once
TGTGCCAGTAGTTCCCGGACAGGGGGCTACGAGCAGTACTTC
CASSSRTGGYEQYF
>TRBV7-2|14|NA|TRBJ1-4|NA
TGTGCCAGCAGCTTAAATGTCGGCGGGGAAAAACTGTTTTTT
CASSLNVGGEKLFF
>TRBV7-8|12|NA|TRBJ2-3|NA
TGTGCCAGCAGCCCGGGACAAGATACGCAGTATTTT
CASSPGQDTQYF
>TRBV18|13|NA|TRBJ1-1|NA
TGTGCCAGCTCAACACCAGCGAACACTGAAGCTTTCTTT
CASSTPANTEAFF
>TRBV6-2/TRBV6-3|14|NA|TRBJ2-5|NA
TGTGCCAGCAGTTACTCGATGTTTGGGGAGACCCAGTACTTC
CASSYSMFGETQYF
>TRBV2|15|TRBD1|TRBJ1-3|NA
TGTGCCAGCAGTGCGGACAGGGTTTCAGGAAACACCATATATTTT
CASSADRVSGNTIYF
>TRBV29-1|12|NA|TRBJ1-1|NA
TGCAGCGTTGCTGGCAGTAGCACTGAAGCTTTCTTT
CSVAGSSTEAFF
>TRBV19|14|NA|TRBJ2-1|NA
TGTGCCAGTACCTCCTTCCAGGGGGGCAATGAGCAGTTCTTC
CASTSFQGGNEQFF
>TRBV5-4|14|NA|TRBJ1-1|NA
TGTGCCAGCAGCCCCCAGAGGGGGAGGACTGAAGCTTTCTTT
CASSPQRGRTEAFF
>TRBV29-1|10|NA|TRBJ2-7|NA
TGCAGCGTTAAGGGGGTCGAGCAGTACTTC
CSVKGVEQYF
>TRBV7-3|14|NA|TRBJ2-1|NA
TGTGCCAGCAGCTTAGGAGCTGGGGAGAATGAGCAGTTCTTC
CASSLGAGENEQFF
>TRBV5-1|13|NA|TRBJ2-5|NA
TGCGCCAGCAGCTGGGGGTCCGGAGAGACCCAGTACTTC
CASSWGSGETQYF
>TRBV9|15|NA|TRBJ2-1|NA
TGTGCCAGCAGCGTATCGGGGGAGTCTTACAATGAGCAGTTCTTC
CASSVSGESYNEQFF
>TRBV7-2|16|NA|TRBJ1-2|NA
TGTGCCAGCAGCTTAGCCAGGAACGCCCTCGGGTCTGGCTACACCTTC
CASSLARNALGSGYTF
>TRBV27|14|TRBD1|TRBJ1-5|few
TGTGCCAGCAGTTTTGTACAGGGGTCTCAGCCCCAGCATTTT
CASSFVQGSQPQHF
>TRBV5-1|14|NA|TRBJ2-3|once
TGCGCCAGCATGAGGACCACAAATGGAGATACGCAGTATTTT
CASMRTTNGDTQYF
>TRBV29-1|14|TRBD2|TRBJ2-1|NA
TGCAGCGCGACTAGCGGGAGGAGTAACAATGAGCAGTTCTTC
CSATSGRSNNEQFF
>TRBV9|14|TRBD1|TRBJ1-1|NA
TGTGCCAGCAGCGTGGAAATGACAGGGGATGGAGCTTTCTTT
CASSVEMTGDGAFF